Following are 7 T cell receptor beta chains from one sample sequenced in a study of cytomegalovirus exposure and HLA in healthy donors. 60 Vbeta and 13 Jbeta primers were used in PCR. Clones were sequenced by immunoSEQ multiplex PCR, and TCRdb holds only the in-frame ones, with some missing. The profile shows 150,000 to 250,000 clones, around three quarters of them singletons. Sequences were obtained from PBMCs. These receptors were taken from a man younger than 40 in good health and CMV-seronegative.

This clone turned up a few times. The CDR3 loop is CASSEPFRTSGRESSYNEQFF. Here the CDR3 DNA reads TGTGCCAGCAGTGAACCTTTCCGAACTAGCGGGAGGGAGAGCTCCTACAATGAGCAGTTCTTC. V usage is TRBV2 and J usage is TRBJ2-1; 13 bases map to TRBD2. Germline CDR1 SNHLY, CDR2 FYNNEI. CDR3 size: 21 residues. V gave up 2 bases and J gave up 0 bases; unmatched junction bases: 13.

This clone was observed a few times. V is TRBV6-6 and J is TRBJ1-3; D is unresolved. Germline lookup yields CDR1 MNHNY and CDR2 SVGAGI (reference sequence). This CDR3 spans 16 amino acids. Trimming removed 0 bases from V and 0 bases from J, with 9 bases in between. The CDR3 loop is CASSYSRPISGNTIYF. As DNA, the CDR3 is TGTGCCAGCAGTTACTCGAGGCCGATCTCTGGAAACACCATATATTTT.

V is TRBV4-2 and J is TRBJ2-1, with D perhaps matching TRBD2 (6 bases). Per germline, CDR1 LGHNA and CDR2 YNFKEQ. V gave up 4 bases and J gave up 6 bases, with 13 bases separating them. The CDR3 loop spans 14 amino acids. The CDR3 DNA follows: TGTGCCAGCAGCCCCGGACTAACTAGCAATGAGCAGTTCTTC. As protein: CASSPGLTSNEQFF.

The V gene is TRBV4-1, the J gene TRBJ2-1; TRBD2 aligns across 10 bases. Losses at the gene ends were 6 bases for V and 3 bases for J; bases not matched to a gene: 5. This CDR3 region has 15 residues. CDR1 and CDR2 (germline): MGHRA, YSYEKL. DNA of the CDR3: TGCGCCAGCAGAGCAACTAGCGGGGACTACAATGAGCAGTTCTTC. Translation: CASRATSGDYNEQFF.

The rearrangement joins TRBV19 to TRBJ2-7; 7 nucleotides line up with TRBD1. CDR1 LNHDA and CDR2 SQIVND come from the germline V gene (reference sequence). This CDR3 is built from 14 residues. J was trimmed by 1 base and V by 4 bases; bases with no gene match: 4. The CDR3 sequence: CASSTETGSYEQYF. The DNA for the CDR3 is TGTGCCAGTAGTACCGAGACAGGGTCCTACGAGCAGTACTTC.

The CDR3 DNA reads TGTGCCACCAGCAGTGACAGGCACAATGAGCAGTTCTTC. This encodes CATSSDRHNEQFF. The gene calls are TRBV15 and TRBJ2-1; weak D call: TRBD1 (6 bases). There are 13 residues in the CDR3. Germline assignment: CDR1 LNHNV and CDR2 YYDKDF (reference sequence). V was trimmed by 3 bases and J by 5 bases, leaving 8 bases between them.

The chain is built from TRBV5-1 and TRBJ1-1; 7 bases fit TRBD1. Trimming removed 2 bases from V and 6 bases from J; junction bases left unmatched: 10. CDR1 is SGHRS and CDR2 is YFSETQ in the germline V gene. The CDR3 is 15 amino acids. CDR3 region: CASSFGDRDWAEAFF. CDR3 nucleotides: TGCGCCAGCAGCTTTGGAGACAGGGATTGGGCTGAAGCTTTCTTT.